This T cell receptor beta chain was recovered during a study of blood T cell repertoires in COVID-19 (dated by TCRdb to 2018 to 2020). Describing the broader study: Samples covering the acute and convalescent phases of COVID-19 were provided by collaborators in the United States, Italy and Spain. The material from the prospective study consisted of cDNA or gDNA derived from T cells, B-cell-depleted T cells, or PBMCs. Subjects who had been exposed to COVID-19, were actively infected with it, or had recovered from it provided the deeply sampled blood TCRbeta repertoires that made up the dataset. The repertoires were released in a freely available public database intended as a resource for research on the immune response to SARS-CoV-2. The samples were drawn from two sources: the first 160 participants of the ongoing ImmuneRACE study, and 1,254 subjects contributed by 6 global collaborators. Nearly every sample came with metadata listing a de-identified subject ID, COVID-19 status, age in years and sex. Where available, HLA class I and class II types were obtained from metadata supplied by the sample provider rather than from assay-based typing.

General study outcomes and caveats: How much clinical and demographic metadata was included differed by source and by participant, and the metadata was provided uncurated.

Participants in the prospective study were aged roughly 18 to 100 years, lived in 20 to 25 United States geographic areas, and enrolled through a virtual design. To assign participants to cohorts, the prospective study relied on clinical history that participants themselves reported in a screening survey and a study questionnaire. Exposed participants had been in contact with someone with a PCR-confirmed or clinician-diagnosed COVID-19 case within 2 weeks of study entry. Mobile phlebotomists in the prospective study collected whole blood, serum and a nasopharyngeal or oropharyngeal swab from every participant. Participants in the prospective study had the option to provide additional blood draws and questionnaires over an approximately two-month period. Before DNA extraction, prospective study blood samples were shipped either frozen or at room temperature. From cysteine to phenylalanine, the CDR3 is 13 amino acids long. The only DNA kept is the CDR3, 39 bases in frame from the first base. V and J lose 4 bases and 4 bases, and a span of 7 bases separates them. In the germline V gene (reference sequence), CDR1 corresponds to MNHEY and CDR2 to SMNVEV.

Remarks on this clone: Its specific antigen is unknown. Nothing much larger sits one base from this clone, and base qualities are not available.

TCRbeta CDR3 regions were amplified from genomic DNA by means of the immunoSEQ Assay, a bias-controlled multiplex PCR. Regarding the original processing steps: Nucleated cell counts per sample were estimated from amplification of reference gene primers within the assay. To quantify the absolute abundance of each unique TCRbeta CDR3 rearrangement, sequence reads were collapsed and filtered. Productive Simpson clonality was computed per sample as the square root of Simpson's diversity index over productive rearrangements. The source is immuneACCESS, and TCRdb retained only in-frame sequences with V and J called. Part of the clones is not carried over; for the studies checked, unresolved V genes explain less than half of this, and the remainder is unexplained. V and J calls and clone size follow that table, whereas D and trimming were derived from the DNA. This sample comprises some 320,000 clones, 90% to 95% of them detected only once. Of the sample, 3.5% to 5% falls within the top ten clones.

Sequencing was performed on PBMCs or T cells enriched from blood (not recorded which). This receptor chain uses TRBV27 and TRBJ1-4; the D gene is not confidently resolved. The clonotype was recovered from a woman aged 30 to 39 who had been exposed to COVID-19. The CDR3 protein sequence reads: CASSYRDNEKLFF. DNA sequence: TGTGCCAGCAGTTACCGGGATAATGAAAAACTGTTTTTT.